A selection of T cell receptor beta chains follows, all from one sample in a study of cytomegalovirus exposure and HLA in healthy donors. Sequenced by immunoSEQ multiplex PCR; TCRdb stores in-frame clones only, minus some. The sample shows roughly 68,000 clones, 50% to 80% of them seen only once. Sequencing was carried out using PBMCs. These TCRs come from a man between 40 and 49 years old in good health and CMV-seropositive. Each CDR3 is given with its conserved first and last residue. D genes are given only for firm matches. Expanded clones are given a class, and other clones once, few, many or no size at all.

j_call | clone_size | v_call | d_call | cdr3_aa | cdr3_nt
TRBJ2-1 | NA | TRBV6-5 | TRBD1 | CASGAVGTGVREQFF | TGTGCCAGCGGCGCGGTCGGGACAGGGGTGAGGGAGCAGTTCTTC
TRBJ2-3 | NA | TRBV6-5 | TRBD2 | CASMRGGSTDTQYF | TGTGCCAGCATGCGGGGGGGCTCCACAGATACGCAGTATTTT
TRBJ2-5 | NA | TRBV11-2 | TRBD2 | CASSLGGTSGGDQETQYF | TGTGCCAGCAGCTTAGGCGGGACTAGCGGGGGGGACCAAGAGACCCAGTACTTC
TRBJ2-7 | few | TRBV5-1 | NA | CASSFDSQGNEQYF | TGCGCCAGCAGCTTCGACTCACAGGGTAACGAGCAGTACTTC
TRBJ2-7 | once | TRBV4-1 | TRBD1 | CASSHLPGQGIYEQYF | TGCGCCAGCAGCCACCTACCGGGACAGGGAATCTACGAGCAGTACTTC
TRBJ1-2 | NA | TRBV30 | NA | CASPLGGGYTF | TGTGCCTCCCCTTTAGGGGGAGGCTACACCTTC
TRBJ1-1 | NA | TRBV19 | NA | CASSIRTWNTEAFF | TGTGCCAGTAGTATACGCACTTGGAACACTGAAGCTTTCTTT
TRBJ2-5 | NA | TRBV11-3 | TRBD2 | CASSLGLAGGETQYF | TGTGCCAGCAGCTTAGGACTAGCGGGCGGAGAGACCCAGTACTTC
TRBJ1-1 | NA | TRBV14 | NA | CASSALGVRQAFF | TGTGCCAGCAGTGCTTTAGGGGTAAGGCAAGCTTTCTTT
TRBJ1-5 | NA | TRBV5-1 | TRBD1 | CASSLEGQGYQPQHF | TGCGCCAGCAGCTTGGAGGGACAGGGGTATCAGCCCCAGCATTTT
TRBJ2-2 | NA | TRBV28 | TRBD1 | CASNLQGAFTGELFF | TGTGCCAGCAATTTACAGGGGGCCTTCACCGGGGAGCTGTTTTTT
TRBJ1-5 | NA | TRBV15 | TRBD1 | CATSRGSQGAQPQHF | TGTGCCACCAGCAGAGGGTCCCAGGGGGCTCAGCCCCAGCATTTT
TRBJ1-5 | NA | TRBV7-2 | TRBD1 | CASSLGEGTGNQPQHF | TGTGCCAGCAGCTTAGGGGAAGGGACAGGTAATCAGCCCCAGCATTTT
TRBJ2-7 | NA | TRBV7-3 | TRBD1 | CASSLGAPTGGYEQYF | TGTGCCAGCAGCTTAGGGGCCCCGACAGGGGGCTACGAGCAGTACTTC
TRBJ2-3 | few | TRBV5-1 | NA | CASSLELRRAGDTDTQYF | TGCGCCAGCAGCTTGGAGCTCAGGAGGGCCGGGGACACAGATACGCAGTATTTT
TRBJ2-7 | NA | TRBV27 | TRBD1 | CASSPQVPTGLGEQYF | TGTGCCAGCAGTCCCCAGGTTCCGACAGGGCTTGGGGAGCAGTACTTC
TRBJ2-1 | NA | TRBV18 | NA | CASSPGNHNEQFF | TGTGCCAGCTCACCCGGGAATCACAATGAGCAGTTCTTC
TRBJ1-2 | few | TRBV2 | NA | CASSDTGFTYGYTF | TGTGCCAGCAGCGACACAGGTTTTACCTATGGCTACACCTTC
TRBJ2-2 | NA | TRBV14 | NA | CASSQVLGGGGELFF | TGTGCCAGCAGCCAAGTTCTCGGAGGCGGCGGGGAGCTGTTTTTT
TRBJ1-2 | NA | TRBV19 | TRBD1 | CASWTGGDGYTF | TGTGCCAGTTGGACAGGGGGCGATGGCTACACCTTC
TRBJ1-6 | NA | TRBV28 | NA | CASSSPGLGSPLHF | TGTGCCAGCAGTTCGCCGGGACTAGGGTCACCCCTCCACTTT
TRBJ1-3 | NA | TRBV21-1 | NA | CASIGADGNTIYF | TGTGCCAGCATTGGGGCTGACGGAAACACCATATATTTT
TRBJ2-5 | once | TRBV30 | TRBD1 | CAWSKTQGARGETQYF | TGTGCCTGGAGCAAGACACAGGGGGCGCGGGGTGAGACCCAGTACTTC
TRBJ2-3 | NA | TRBV16 | TRBD1 | CASSQQGADTQYF | TGTGCCAGCAGCCAACAGGGGGCAGATACGCAGTATTTT
TRBJ1-5 | NA | TRBV5-1 | TRBD1 | CASSLEGTGNQPQHF | TGCGCCAGCAGCTTGGAAGGGACAGGGAATCAGCCCCAGCATTTT
TRBJ1-2 | few | TRBV5-1 | NA | CASSPRGPGDYGYTF | TGCGCCAGCTCCCCCCGGGGTCCCGGTGACTATGGCTACACCTTC
TRBJ1-4 | few | TRBV11-1 | TRBD1 | CASSPDRGYNEKLFF | TGTGCCAGCAGCCCGGACAGGGGATATAATGAAAAACTGTTTTTT
TRBJ2-4 | NA | TRBV28 | TRBD1 | CASSSRQGKNIQYF | TGTGCCAGCAGTTCGCGACAGGGAAAAAACATTCAGTACTTC
TRBJ2-7 | NA | TRBV27 | TRBD1 | CASRPGQGSYEQYF | TGTGCCAGCAGGCCGGGACAGGGTTCCTACGAGCAGTACTTC
TRBJ2-7 | NA | TRBV10-3 | TRBD2 | CAISDPGLAYEQYF | TGTGCCATCAGTGATCCGGGACTAGCGTACGAGCAGTACTTC
TRBJ2-7 | NA | TRBV7-9 | NA | CASSPLSYEQYF | TGTGCCAGCAGCCCCCTCTCCTACGAGCAGTACTTC
TRBJ1-6 | NA | TRBV6-1 | TRBD1 | CASSPDRIDNSPLHF | TGTGCCAGCAGTCCGGACAGGATTGATAATTCACCCCTCCACTTT
TRBJ1-1 | NA | TRBV6-5 | TRBD1 | CASTPTGLNTEAFF | TGTGCCAGCACTCCGACAGGGCTGAACACTGAAGCTTTCTTT
TRBJ2-5 | NA | TRBV27 | NA | CASSFFGGWEQYF | TGTGCCAGCAGCTTCTTTGGGGGGTGGGAGCAGTACTTC
TRBJ2-7 | few | TRBV27 | NA | CASSRIGRGYEQYF | TGTGCCAGCAGTCGAATCGGACGGGGCTACGAGCAGTACTTC
TRBJ1-3 | NA | TRBV5-1 | NA | CATRTGTGGNTIYF | TGCGCCACCCGCACAGGGACGGGTGGAAACACCATATATTTT
TRBJ1-3 | NA | TRBV28 | NA | CASSLNKWGVVGNTIYF | TGTGCCAGCAGTTTAAATAAGTGGGGGGTGGTTGGAAACACCATATATTTT
TRBJ1-1 | NA | TRBV29-1 | TRBD1 | CSVDRGNTEAFF | TGCAGCGTCGACAGGGGAAACACTGAAGCTTTCTTT
TRBJ2-7 | NA | TRBV7-2 | NA | CASSLVWGRAYEQYF | TGTGCCAGCAGCTTAGTCTGGGGGCGAGCCTACGAGCAGTACTTC
TRBJ2-2 | NA | TRBV9 | NA | CASSPPRGIGELFF | TGTGCCAGCAGCCCCCCCAGGGGTATCGGGGAGCTGTTTTTT
TRBJ1-2 | NA | TRBV18 | NA | CASSASVLQGGYTF | TGTGCCAGCTCAGCATCAGTCTTACAGGGAGGCTACACCTTC
TRBJ2-7 | few | TRBV7-8 | NA | CASSLFVTYEQYF | TGTGCCAGCAGCTTATTCGTTACCTACGAGCAGTACTTC
TRBJ1-3 | NA | TRBV4-2 | NA | CASSQGWGQKGNTIYF | TGTGCCAGCAGCCAAGGATGGGGGCAGAAGGGAAACACCATATATTTT
TRBJ1-4 | NA | TRBV2 | NA | CASRGVRTNEKLFF | TGTGCCAGCAGAGGGGTTAGGACTAATGAAAAACTGTTTTTT
TRBJ2-7 | NA | TRBV6-1 | NA | CASSEAVGGGNGEQYF | TGTGCCAGCAGTGAAGCAGTGGGGGGGGGCAACGGCGAGCAGTACTTC
TRBJ2-2 | NA | TRBV27 | NA | CASSLLGDTGELFF | TGTGCCAGCAGTTTGCTAGGGGATACCGGGGAGCTGTTTTTT